These 8 T cell receptor beta chains were all obtained from the same sample, sequenced in a study of OX40 agonist ivuxolimab in advanced cancers. Produced via immunoSEQ multiplex PCR; TCRdb's table is partial and in-frame only. The sample lists almost 85,000 clones, approximately 92% occurring once. The specimen comprised CD4+ or CD8+ T cells sorted from blood, sampled in a trial of the OX40 agonist ivuxolimab. These receptors came from an adult with an advanced solid tumor such as melanoma, head and neck, liver or kidney cancer.

The rearrangement uses TRBV30 and TRBJ1-1; unclear D gene. Per the germline V gene, CDR1 is GTSNPN and CDR2 is SVGIG (reference sequence). The CDR3 runs to 15 residues. The V end lost 3 bases, the J end lost 3 bases, and 17 bases lay between the germline ends. CDR3 region: CAWRRTAKRDTEAFF. In DNA form, the CDR3 reads TGTGCCTGGAGACGTACCGCTAAAAGAGACACTGAAGCTTTCTTT.

The chain recombines TRBV27 with TRBJ2-4; 12 nucleotides line up with TRBD2. The CDR3 is 21 amino acids. Germline CDR1 is MNHEY and CDR2 is SMNVEV (reference sequence). After removal of 7 bases from V and 0 bases from J, the junction contained 19 bases not matched to a gene. Here the CDR3 reads CASTNNRLAGAVGLAKNIQYF. CDR3 in DNA: TGTGCCAGCACCAATAACCGACTAGCGGGGGCCGTGGGGTTAGCCAAAAACATTCAGTACTTC.

V gene TRBV28 combines with J gene TRBJ1-3; D unclear. Germline V gene lookup returns CDR1 MDHEN and CDR2 SYDVKM. Trimming removed 2 bases from V and 0 bases from J, with 14 bases in between. The CDR3 contains 17 residues. Here the CDR3 reads CASSLDRLRDSGNTIYF. The CDR3, as DNA: TGTGCCAGCAGTTTAGATCGGCTTCGAGACTCTGGAAACACCATATATTTT. The full variable domain, its missing parts supplied by reference TRBV28 and TRBJ1-3, is DVKVTQSSRYLVKRTGEKVFLECVQDMDHENMFWYRQDPGLGLRLIYFSYDVKMKEKGDIPEGYSVSREKKERFSLILESASTNQTSMYLCASSLDRLRDSGNTIYFGEGSWLTVV.

This clone was counted between two and nine times. The J gene is TRBJ2-5, the V gene TRBV6-5; 11 bases align to TRBD1. With V trimmed by 7 bases and J by 5 bases, 6 bases remained unmatched. In germline, CDR1 is MNHEY, CDR2 SVGAGI. This CDR3 comprises 14 residues. CDR3 sequence (DNA): TGTGCCAGCATGAGGACAGGGGGCGCCGAGACCCAGTACTTC. Protein: CASMRTGGAETQYF.

The chain is built from TRBV27 and TRBJ1-4; no clear D gene. Trimming pared 8 bases from V and 9 bases from J, leaving 16 bases between. The CDR3 has 13 residues. CDR1 is MNHEY and CDR2 is SMNVEV in the germline V gene (reference sequence). DNA for the CDR3: TGTGCCAGCGCCCTATCCGCCCACAAAAAACTGTTTTTT. Amino acid sequence: CASALSAHKKLFF.

The J gene is TRBJ2-1, the V gene TRBV10-2; 11 bases agree with TRBD2. The CDR3 extends over 16 amino acids. Trimming at V came to 3 bases and at J to 7 bases, leaving 8 bases not matched to a gene. Germline loops: CDR1 WSHSY, CDR2 SAAADI. CDR3 DNA sequence: TGCGCCAGCAGTGACCTAGCGGGGGGCGGGGGGAATGAGCAGTTCTTC. Residues: CASSDLAGGGGNEQFF.

The genes are TRBV5-1 and TRBJ1-6; perhaps TRBD1 as D (5 bases). V lost 0 bases and J 10 bases, leaving 14 bases between the germline ends. Germline V gene data show CDR1 as SGHRS and CDR2 as YFSETQ. The CDR3 extends over 15 amino acids. DNA for the CDR3: TGCGCCAGCAGCTTGGGGTTCCGGGGCGAGTCACCCCTCCACTTT. Translated: CASSLGFRGESPLHF.

The J gene is TRBJ1-2, the V gene TRBV5-1, with 9 nucleotides matching TRBD1. Germline values: CDR1 SGHRS, CDR2 YFSETQ. J was trimmed by 7 bases and V by 0 bases; bases with no gene match: 7. The CDR3 totals 15 residues. CDR3 in DNA: TGCGCCAGCAGCTTGGAAGTACAGGGGGCGGCTGGCTACACCTTC. Translating gives CASSLEVQGAAGYTF.